Listed below are T cell receptor beta chains from one sample, sequenced in a study of radiotherapy plus CTLA-4 blockade in lung cancer. Repertoires were generated with immunoSEQ multiplex PCR, while TCRdb's copy carries only in-frame clones and drops some. The profile shows tens of thousands of clones, roughly four fifths of them singletons. The sequences come from peripheral blood, collected from a patient treated with radiotherapy plus ipilimumab. Receptors were obtained from a human donor with non-small cell lung cancer who had a complete response to radiotherapy plus ipilimumab. Each CDR3 is given with its conserved first and last residue. The D gene is left open where the match is weak. Clone sizes are given selectively: once, few, many, or a class where the clone is expanded.

DNA	CDR3	size	V	J	D
TGCGCCAGCAGCCAAGATCATGGTCGGGGGGTGTACGAGCAGTACTTC	CASSQDHGRGVYEQYF	few	TRBV4-1	TRBJ2-7	TRBD2
TGTGCCACTAAGACTAGCGGGATTGTAGAGACCCAGTACTTC	CATKTSGIVETQYF	-	TRBV15	TRBJ2-5	TRBD2
TGTGCCAGTAGTTCTAGGAAACTAGCGGGGAGCACAGATACGCAGTATTTT	CASSSRKLAGSTDTQYF	-	TRBV19	TRBJ2-3	TRBD2
TGCGCCAGCGTCGCGCCAGGACTTAACACCGGGGAGCTGTTTTTT	CASVAPGLNTGELFF	few	TRBV10-2	TRBJ2-2	-
TGTGCCAGCAGCCCTGGTGGGTCCGTTTGGACTAGCGGAACCTACGAGCAGTACTTC	CASSPGGSVWTSGTYEQYF	-	TRBV11-2	TRBJ2-7	TRBD2
TGCGCCAGCAGCTCGGGGTTGAACACTGAAGCTTTCTTT	CASSSGLNTEAFF	-	TRBV5-1	TRBJ1-1	-
TGCGCCAGCAGCCAACAACAGGGATTTGGAAATGGCTACACCTTC	CASSQQQGFGNGYTF	-	TRBV4-3	TRBJ1-2	-
TGTGCCAGCAGTGAAACGACAGCAACTAATGAAAAACTGTTTTTT	CASSETTATNEKLFF	-	TRBV2	TRBJ1-4	-
TGCGCCAGCAGCTTACCCGGGACTAGCGGGGCACCCTACGAGCAGTACTTC	CASSLPGTSGAPYEQYF	-	TRBV5-1	TRBJ2-7	TRBD2
TGTGCCAGCAGCTCCGGGGGGAGGATAACAGATACGCAGTATTTT	CASSSGGRITDTQYF	-	TRBV11-3	TRBJ2-3	TRBD2
TGTGCCACCAGCAGGACAGGGGTAGGCAATCAGCCCCAGCATTTT	CATSRTGVGNQPQHF	-	TRBV15	TRBJ1-5	TRBD1
TGTGCCAGCAGCTTAGAGGGGGCCCGTGAGCAGTTCTTC	CASSLEGAREQFF	-	TRBV7-8	TRBJ2-1	TRBD1
TGTGCTAGTGGTTTTGGTACTATAGAAGGACTAGCGGGACACTCCTACAATGAGCAGTTCTTC	CASGFGTIEGLAGHSYNEQFF	-	TRBV12-5	TRBJ2-1	TRBD2
TGTGCCAGCAGCTTAGGAGGGAGGACTAGCGGAGAGACCCAGTACTTC	CASSLGGRTSGETQYF	-	TRBV7-2	TRBJ2-5	TRBD2
TGTGCCAGCAGCGACTTTCAAGAGACCCAGTACTTC	CASSDFQETQYF	-	TRBV2	TRBJ2-5	-
TGTGCCAGCACTTCGTACGGGAGAGCTTTCTTT	CASTSYGRAFF	-	TRBV28	TRBJ1-1	-
TGTGCCAGCAGTATGCAGGGAAACACCATATATTTT	CASSMQGNTIYF	-	TRBV6-5	TRBJ1-3	-
TGTGCCAGCTTCCCGGGACAGGGTGCCGAGCAGTACTTC	CASFPGQGAEQYF	-	TRBV6-6	TRBJ2-7	TRBD1
TGTGCCAGCAGCCCGACAGTTACTTCCTCCTACGAGCAGTACTTC	CASSPTVTSSYEQYF	-	TRBV7-9	TRBJ2-7	-
TGTGCCAGCAGCCTACAGGGCTACAATGAGCAGTTCTTC	CASSLQGYNEQFF	-	TRBV7-3	TRBJ2-1	-
TGTGCCAGCAGAAAAAACAGGGGAATCCAAGAGACCCAGTACTTC	CASRKNRGIQETQYF	once	TRBV28	TRBJ2-5	TRBD1
TGTGCCACCAGCAGAGATCTGGGGGCCATTAGCACAGATACGCAGTATTTT	CATSRDLGAISTDTQYF	-	TRBV15	TRBJ2-3	-
TGTGCCAGCAGCTTATACTCGGGACAGGGGCCGGGGGGCTACGAGCAGTACTTC	CASSLYSGQGPGGYEQYF	-	TRBV7-2	TRBJ2-7	TRBD1
TGTGCCAGCAGCCAGGGACTAGCGGGAGGGAACACCGGGGAGCTGTTTTTT	CASSQGLAGGNTGELFF	-	TRBV5-5	TRBJ2-2	TRBD2
TGTGCCAGCAGCGTAGTGGCGGATCCCACAGGGCGTCATGGCTACACCTTC	CASSVVADPTGRHGYTF	-	TRBV9	TRBJ1-2	-
TGTGCCAGCAGCTTAGCCCGGACTAGCGGGCCATACGAGCAGTACTTC	CASSLARTSGPYEQYF	-	TRBV11-2	TRBJ2-7	TRBD2
TGCGCCAGCAGCTTGGTGACAGGGGGCCCGGGCGAGCAGTACTTC	CASSLVTGGPGEQYF	-	TRBV5-1	TRBJ2-7	TRBD1